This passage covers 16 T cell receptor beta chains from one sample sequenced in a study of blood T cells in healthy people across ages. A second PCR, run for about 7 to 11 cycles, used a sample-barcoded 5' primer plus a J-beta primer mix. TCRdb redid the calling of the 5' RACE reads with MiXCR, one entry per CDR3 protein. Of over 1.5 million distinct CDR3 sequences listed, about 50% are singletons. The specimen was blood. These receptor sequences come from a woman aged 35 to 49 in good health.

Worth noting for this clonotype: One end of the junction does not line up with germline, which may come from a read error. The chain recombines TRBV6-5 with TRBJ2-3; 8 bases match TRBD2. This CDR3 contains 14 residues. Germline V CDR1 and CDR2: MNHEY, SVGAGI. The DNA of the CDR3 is TGTGCCAGCAGTTGGCGGGGGGACTCAGATACGCGGTATTTT. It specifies CASSWRGDSDTRYF.

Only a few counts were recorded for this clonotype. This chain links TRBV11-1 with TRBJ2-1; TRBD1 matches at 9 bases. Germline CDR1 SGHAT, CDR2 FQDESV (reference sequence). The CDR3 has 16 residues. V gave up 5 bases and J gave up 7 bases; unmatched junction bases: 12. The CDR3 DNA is TGTGCCAGCAGCATACCGCCCGGACAGGGGATGAATGAGCAGTTCTTC. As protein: CASSIPPGQGMNEQFF.

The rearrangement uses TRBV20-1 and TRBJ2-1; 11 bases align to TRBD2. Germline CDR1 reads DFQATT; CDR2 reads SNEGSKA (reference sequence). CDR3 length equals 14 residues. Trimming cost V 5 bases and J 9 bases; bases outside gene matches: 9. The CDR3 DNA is TGCAGTGCTGTTAGCGGGGGGGCTGGGATTGAGCAGTTCTTC. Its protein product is CSAVSGGAGIEQFF.

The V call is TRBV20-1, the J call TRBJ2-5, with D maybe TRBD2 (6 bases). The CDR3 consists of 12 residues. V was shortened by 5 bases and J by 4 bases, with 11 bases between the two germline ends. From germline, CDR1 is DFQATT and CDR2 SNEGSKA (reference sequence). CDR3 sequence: CSALAAPETQYF. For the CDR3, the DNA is TGCAGTGCTTTAGCGGCCCCAGAGACCCAGTACTTC.

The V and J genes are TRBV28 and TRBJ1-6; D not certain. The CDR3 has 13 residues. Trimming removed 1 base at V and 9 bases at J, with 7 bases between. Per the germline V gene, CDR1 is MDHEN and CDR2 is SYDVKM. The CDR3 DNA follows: TGTGCCAGCAGTTTATTAGGCGGTTCACCCCTCCACTTT. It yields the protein CASSLLGGSPLHF.

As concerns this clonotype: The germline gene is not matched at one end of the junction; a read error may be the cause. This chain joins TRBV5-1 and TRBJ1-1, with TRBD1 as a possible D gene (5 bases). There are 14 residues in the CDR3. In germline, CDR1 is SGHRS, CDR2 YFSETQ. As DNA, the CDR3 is TGCGCCAGCACAGCGTGGGGCGCTAACAATGAAGCTTTCTTT. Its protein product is CASTAWGANNEAFF.

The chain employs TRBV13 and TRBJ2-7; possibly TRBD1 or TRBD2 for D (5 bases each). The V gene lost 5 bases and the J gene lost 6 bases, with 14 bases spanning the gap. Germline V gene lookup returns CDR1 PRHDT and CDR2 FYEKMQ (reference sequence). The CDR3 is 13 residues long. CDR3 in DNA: TGTGCCAGCAGCCTCGGTTTGGGGGTCGAGCAGTACTTC. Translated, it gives CASSLGLGVEQYF.

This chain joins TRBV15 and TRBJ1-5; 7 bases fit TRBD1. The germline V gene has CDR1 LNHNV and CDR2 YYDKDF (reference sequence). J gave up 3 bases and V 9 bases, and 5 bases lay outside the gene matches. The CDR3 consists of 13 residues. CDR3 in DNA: TGTGCCACATGGGACAGCACCAATCAGCCCCAGCATTTT. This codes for CATWDSTNQPQHF.

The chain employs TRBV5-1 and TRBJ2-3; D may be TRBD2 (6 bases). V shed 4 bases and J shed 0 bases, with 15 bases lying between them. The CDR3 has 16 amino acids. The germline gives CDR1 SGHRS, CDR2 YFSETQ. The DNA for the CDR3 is TGCGCCAGCAGCCGAGATCTTAGCGGAAGCACAGATACGCAGTATTTT. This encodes CASSRDLSGSTDTQYF.

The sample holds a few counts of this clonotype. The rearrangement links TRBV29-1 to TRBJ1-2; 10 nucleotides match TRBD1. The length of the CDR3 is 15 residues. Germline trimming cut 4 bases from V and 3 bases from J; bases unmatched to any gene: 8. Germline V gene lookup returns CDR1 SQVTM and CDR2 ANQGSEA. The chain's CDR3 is CSVGSGTGDDYGYTF. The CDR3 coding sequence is TGCAGCGTTGGGTCCGGGACAGGGGACGACTATGGCTACACCTTC.

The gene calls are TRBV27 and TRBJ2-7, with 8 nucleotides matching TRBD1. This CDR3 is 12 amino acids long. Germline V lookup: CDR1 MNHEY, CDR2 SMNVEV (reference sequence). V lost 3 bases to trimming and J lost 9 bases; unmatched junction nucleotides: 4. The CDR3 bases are TGTGCCAGCAGTTTCAGGGGGCAGGTGCAGTACTTC. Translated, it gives CASSFRGQVQYF.

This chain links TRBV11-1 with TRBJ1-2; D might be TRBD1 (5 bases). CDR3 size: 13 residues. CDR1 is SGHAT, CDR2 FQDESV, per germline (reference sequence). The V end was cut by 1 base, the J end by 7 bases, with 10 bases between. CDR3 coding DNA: TGTGCCAGCAGCTTAGGGGGCACTGGTGGCTACACCTTC. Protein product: CASSLGGTGGYTF. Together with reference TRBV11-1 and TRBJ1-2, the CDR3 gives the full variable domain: EAEVAQSPRYKITEKSQAVAFWCDPISGHATLYWYRQILGQGPELLVQFQDESVVDDSQLPKDRFSAERLKGVDSTLKIQPAELGDSAMYLCASSLGGTGGYTFGSGTRLTVV.

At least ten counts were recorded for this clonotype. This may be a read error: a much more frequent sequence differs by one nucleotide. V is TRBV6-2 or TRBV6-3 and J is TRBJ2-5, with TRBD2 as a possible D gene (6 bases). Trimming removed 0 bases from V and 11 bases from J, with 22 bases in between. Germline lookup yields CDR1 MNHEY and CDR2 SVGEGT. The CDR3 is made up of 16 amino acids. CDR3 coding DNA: TGTGCCAGCAGTTACTCTTCGGGGGTGGGGTCGGATGAGCAGTACTTC. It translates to CASSYSSGVGSDEQYF.

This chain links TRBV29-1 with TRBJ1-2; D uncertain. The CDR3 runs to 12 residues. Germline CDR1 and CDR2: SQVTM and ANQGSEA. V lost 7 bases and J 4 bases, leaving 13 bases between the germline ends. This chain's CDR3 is CSAGEDVYGYTF. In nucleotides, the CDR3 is TGCAGCGCCGGAGAGGACGTCTATGGCTACACCTTC.

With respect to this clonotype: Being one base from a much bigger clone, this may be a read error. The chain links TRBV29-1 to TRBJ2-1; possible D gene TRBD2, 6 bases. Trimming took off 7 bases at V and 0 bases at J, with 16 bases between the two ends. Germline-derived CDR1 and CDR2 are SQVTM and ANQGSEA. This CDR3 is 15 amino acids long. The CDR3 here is CSAEGSGSSYNEQFF. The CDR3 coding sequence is TGCAGCGCTGAGGGTAGCGGAAGCTCCTACAATGAGCAGTTCTTC.

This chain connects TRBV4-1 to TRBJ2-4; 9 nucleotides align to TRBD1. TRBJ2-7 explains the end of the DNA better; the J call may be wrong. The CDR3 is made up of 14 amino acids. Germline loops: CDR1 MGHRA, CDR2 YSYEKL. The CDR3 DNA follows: TGCGCCAGCAGCCCAGGGACAGGGTCTAGCGAGCAGTACTTC. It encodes CASSPGTGSSEQYF.